This T cell receptor beta chain is drawn from a study of cytomegalovirus exposure and HLA in healthy donors. Study results and limitations: The classifier was said to identify cytomegalovirus status with high specificity and sensitivity. First-cohort TCR clusters tended to co-occur in the roughly 130 validation repertoires, a later analysis found.

On this clone: Antigen unknown.

The assay was immunoSEQ multiplex PCR, and TCRdb's table has in-frame clones only and misses some. The data hold 170,000 or so clones, with roughly four fifths observed a single time. Sequenced: PBMCs. The clonotype was recovered from a woman younger than 30 in good health and CMV-seropositive.

The CDR3 DNA reads as TGTGCCAGCAGTGAGGGACAGGGGAACCAAGAGACCCAGTACTTC. Its translation: CASSEGQGNQETQYF. The genes are TRBV6-1 and TRBJ2-5; 10 nucleotides align to TRBD1. The length of the CDR3 is 15 residues. Germline assignment: CDR1 MNHNS and CDR2 SASEGT. After removal of 3 bases from V and 0 bases from J, the junction contained 1 base not matched to a gene.